This T cell receptor (beta chain) was observed in a study of blood T cells in healthy people across ages. Whole-study findings and limits: Both naive CD4+ cell counts and diversity were greater in long-lived donors than in aged donors.

Trimming stripped 7 bases from V and 2 bases from J, with 6 bases between. Germline CDR1 ENHRY, CDR2 SYGVKD. CDR3 length equals 12 residues. Notes on this clonotype: Its antigen is still unknown.

The second PCR ran roughly 6 to 12 cycles with a sample-barcoded 5' primer and J-beta primers. Each of the cDNA molecules was tagged by a template-switch adaptor with 12 random nucleotides. TCRdb called the 5' RACE reads again in MiXCR, with one record for every CDR3 protein. Here the sample spans around 780,000 distinct CDR3 sequences, roughly 25% being singletons. The sample also formed part of further work on T cells of mothers and their children.

This TCR derives from a boy aged 10-17 years in good health. The sequencing sample was made of blood. This sequence joins TRBV10-3 and TRBJ1-5, with unresolved D. Here the CDR3 reads CAINSGNQPQHF. The DNA for the CDR3 is TGTGCCATCAACTCGGGCAATCAGCCCCAGCATTTT.